This TCR beta chain was found in a study of OX40 agonist ivuxolimab in advanced cancers. About the full investigation: Ivuxolimab was an agonistic, fully human IgG2 monoclonal antibody directed against OX40 (CD134), a costimulatory receptor. Intravenous ivuxolimab was administered to patients every 2 weeks at six dose levels: 0.01, 0.1, 0.3, 1.5, 3 and 10 mg/kg. Of the approximately 54 patients in dose escalation, about 20 had hepatocellular carcinoma, roughly 15 had melanoma, 9 had renal cell carcinoma and 9 had head and neck cancer. The dose-escalation cohort was roughly 80% male with a mean age of about 54 years, ranging from about 20 to 85. Patients were allowed to have had prior anti-PD-1, anti-PD-L1 or anti-CTLA-4 therapy, and less than 45% of the dose-escalation patients had previously received checkpoint inhibitors. Partial responses occurred in three dose-escalation patients, of whom one had hepatocellular carcinoma and two had cutaneous melanoma. Peripheral TCRbeta sequencing aimed to test whether ivuxolimab altered TCR sequence diversity and caused clonal T-cell expansion. The paper describes the monotherapy dose-escalation part (N of about 47 patients) of the phase I trial of ivuxolimab. The paper as a whole reports these results and caveats: The antigen specificity of the peripheral T cells that underwent clonal expansion was not determined. In partial responders in the 0.1-3.0 mg/kg groups, normalized peripheral clonal expansion was found to be among the lowest, especially among CD8+ T cells. At doses of 0.1 to 3.0 mg/kg, clonal expansion of both CD4+ and CD8+ T cells in blood was seen between baseline and week 6. Low levels of normalized T-cell clonal expansion were also seen in some patients who did not respond. On average, CD8+ T cells showed more expanded clones than CD4+ T cells after ivuxolimab.

A remark on this clone: Its specific antigen is unknown. No base qualities exist here, and no much larger clone lies one base off it.

Genomic DNA was extracted from sorted cells for sequencing of the TCRbeta CDR3 region. TCRbeta CDR3 regions were sequenced using the immunoSEQ Assay. Held by TCRdb, this immuneACCESS table contains in-frame sequences only and omits some clones. Under half of the omission traces to an unresolved V gene where checked; the cause of the rest is unknown. This sample holds some 50,000 clones; under 90% were observed only once. The top ten clones comprise roughly 4.5% of the sample. CDR1 and CDR2 (SQVTM, ANQGSEA) derive from the germline V gene. The CDR3 contains 12 residues, cysteine and phenylalanine counted. The sequence is cut down to CDR3 DNA, 36 bases in frame from base 1. The junction carries 11 bases between V and J, which are trimmed by 7 bases and 2 bases respectively. The trial excluded patients who had a history of autoimmune disease or were on systemic immunosuppression. In every dose cohort, peripheral blood was drawn for TCR sequencing at baseline, cycle 4 day 1, and cycle 7 day 1. The samples were taken from a phase I, first-in-human, multicenter, open-label dose-escalation trial of ivuxolimab. Adults with locally advanced or metastatic melanoma, renal cell, hepatocellular, or head and neck squamous cell carcinoma were enrolled in the trial. Before TCR sequencing, CD4+ and CD8+ T cells were separately sorted from peripheral blood.

The clonotype was recovered from an adult with an advanced solid tumor such as melanoma, head and neck, liver or kidney cancer. The V and J genes are TRBV29-1 and TRBJ1-1, with a tentative D gene TRBD1 over 5 matching bases. The sequencing used CD4+ or CD8+ T cells sorted from blood, collected in a trial of the OX40 agonist ivuxolimab. The nucleotides read TGCAGCGCCTCGACAGTTAACACTGAAGCTTTCTTT. This encodes CSASTVNTEAFF.